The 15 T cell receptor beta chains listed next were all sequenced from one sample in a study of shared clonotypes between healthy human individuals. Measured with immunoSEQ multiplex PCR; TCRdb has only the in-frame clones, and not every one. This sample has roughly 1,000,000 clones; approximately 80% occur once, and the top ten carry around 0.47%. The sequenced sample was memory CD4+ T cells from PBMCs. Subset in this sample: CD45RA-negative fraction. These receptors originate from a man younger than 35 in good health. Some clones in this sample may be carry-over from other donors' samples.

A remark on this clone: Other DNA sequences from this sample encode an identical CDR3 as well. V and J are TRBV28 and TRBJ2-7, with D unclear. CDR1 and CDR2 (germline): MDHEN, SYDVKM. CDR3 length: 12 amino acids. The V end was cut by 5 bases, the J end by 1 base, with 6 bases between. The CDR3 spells CASSPRSYEQYF. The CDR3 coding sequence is TGTGCCAGCAGTCCTCGGTCCTACGAGCAGTACTTC.

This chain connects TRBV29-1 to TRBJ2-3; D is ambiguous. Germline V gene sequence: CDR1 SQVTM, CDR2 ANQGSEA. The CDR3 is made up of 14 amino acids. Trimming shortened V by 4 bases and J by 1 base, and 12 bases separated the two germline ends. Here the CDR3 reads CSVVGRTGTDTQYF. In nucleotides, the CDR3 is TGCAGCGTTGTCGGACGAACCGGCACAGATACGCAGTATTTT.

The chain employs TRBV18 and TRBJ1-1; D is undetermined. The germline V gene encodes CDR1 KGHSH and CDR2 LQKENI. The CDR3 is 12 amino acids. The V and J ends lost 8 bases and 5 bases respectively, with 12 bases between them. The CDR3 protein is CASPIGWTEAFF. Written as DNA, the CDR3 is TGTGCCAGCCCCATAGGTTGGACTGAAGCTTTCTTT.

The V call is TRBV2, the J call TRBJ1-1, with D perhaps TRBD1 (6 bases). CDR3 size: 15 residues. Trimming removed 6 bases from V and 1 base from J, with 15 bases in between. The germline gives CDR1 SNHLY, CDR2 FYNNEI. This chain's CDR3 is CASSALGTRNTEAFF. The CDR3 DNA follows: TGTGCCAGCAGCGCGCTGGGGACACGGAACACTGAAGCTTTCTTT.

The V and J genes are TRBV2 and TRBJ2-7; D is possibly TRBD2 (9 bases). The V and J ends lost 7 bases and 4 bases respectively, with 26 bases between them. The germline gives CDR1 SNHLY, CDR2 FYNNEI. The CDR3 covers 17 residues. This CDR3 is CASTGGLRGRAGYEQYF. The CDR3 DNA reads TGTGCCAGCACAGGGGGCCTTCGCGGGAGGGCCGGGTACGAGCAGTACTTC.

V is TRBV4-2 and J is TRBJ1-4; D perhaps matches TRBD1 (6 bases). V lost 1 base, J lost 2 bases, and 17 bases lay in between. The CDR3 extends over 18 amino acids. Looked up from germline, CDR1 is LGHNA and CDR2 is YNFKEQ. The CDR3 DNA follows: TGTGCCAGCAGCCAAGCGCCCACAGGGAGGTGGACTAATGAAAAACTGTTTTTT. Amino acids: CASSQAPTGRWTNEKLFF.

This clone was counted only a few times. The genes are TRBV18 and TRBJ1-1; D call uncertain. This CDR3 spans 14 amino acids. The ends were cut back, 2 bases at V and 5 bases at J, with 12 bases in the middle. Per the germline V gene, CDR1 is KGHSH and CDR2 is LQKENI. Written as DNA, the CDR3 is TGTGCCAGCTCACCATCTCAAGGATCTACTGAAGCTTTCTTT. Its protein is CASSPSQGSTEAFF.

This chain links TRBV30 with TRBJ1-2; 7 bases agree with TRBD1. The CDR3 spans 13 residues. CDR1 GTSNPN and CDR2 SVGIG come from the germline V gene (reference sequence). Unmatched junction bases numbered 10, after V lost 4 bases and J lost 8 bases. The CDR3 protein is CAWTLGQIEGYTF. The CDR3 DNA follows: TGTGCCTGGACCCTGGGACAGATCGAGGGCTACACCTTC.

The CDR3 sequence: CASSLLLPGRRKETQYF. CDR3 in DNA: TGTGCCAGCAGTTTACTATTACCTGGGAGACGGAAAGAGACCCAGTACTTC. The chain combines TRBV27 with TRBJ2-5, with TRBD2 as a possible D gene (5 bases). The CDR3 contains 17 residues. Trimming took off 2 bases at V and 3 bases at J, with 19 bases between the two ends. The germline CDR1 and CDR2 sequences are MNHEY and SMNVEV (reference sequence).

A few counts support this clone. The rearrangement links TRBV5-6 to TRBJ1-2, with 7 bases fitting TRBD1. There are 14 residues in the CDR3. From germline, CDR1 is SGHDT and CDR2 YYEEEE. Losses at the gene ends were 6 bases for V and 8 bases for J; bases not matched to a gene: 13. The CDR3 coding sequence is TGTGCCAGCACCCTAGGCCCAGGGGGAGTCGGCTACACCTTC. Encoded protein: CASTLGPGGVGYTF.

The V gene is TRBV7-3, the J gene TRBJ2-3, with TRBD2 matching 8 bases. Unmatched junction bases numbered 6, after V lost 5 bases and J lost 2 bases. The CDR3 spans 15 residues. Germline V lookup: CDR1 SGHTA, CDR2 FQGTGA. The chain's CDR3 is CASSDQRGNTDTQYF. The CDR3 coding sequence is TGTGCCAGCAGCGACCAGCGGGGGAACACAGATACGCAGTATTTT.

The CDR3 coding sequence is TGTGCCAGCAGCTTCGTTGTGCGTATAGATACGCAGTATTTT. It yields the protein CASSFVVRIDTQYF. This chain links TRBV7-2 with TRBJ2-3; D gene ambiguous. Trimming removed 3 bases from V and 5 bases from J, with 12 bases in between. The V gene's germline CDR1 is SGHTA and CDR2 FQGNSA. CDR3 size: 14 residues.

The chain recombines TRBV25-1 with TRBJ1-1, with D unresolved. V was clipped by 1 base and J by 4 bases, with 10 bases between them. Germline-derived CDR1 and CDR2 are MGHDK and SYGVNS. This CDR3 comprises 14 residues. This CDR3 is CASSESVGGTEAFF. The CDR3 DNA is TGTGCCAGCAGTGAATCGGTCGGCGGCACTGAAGCTTTCTTT.

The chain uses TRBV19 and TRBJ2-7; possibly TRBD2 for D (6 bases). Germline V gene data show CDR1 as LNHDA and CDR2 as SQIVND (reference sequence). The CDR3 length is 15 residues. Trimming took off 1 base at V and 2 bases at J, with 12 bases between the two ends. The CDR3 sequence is CASSIVGGVPYEQYF. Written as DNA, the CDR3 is TGTGCCAGTAGTATAGTTGGAGGGGTCCCCTACGAGCAGTACTTC. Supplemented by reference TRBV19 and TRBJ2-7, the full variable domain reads DGGITQSPKYLFRKEGQNVTLSCEQNLNHDAMYWYRQDPGQGLRLIYYSQIVNDFQKGDIAEGYSVSREKKESFPLTVTSAQKNPTAFYLCASSIVGGVPYEQYFGPGTRLTVT.

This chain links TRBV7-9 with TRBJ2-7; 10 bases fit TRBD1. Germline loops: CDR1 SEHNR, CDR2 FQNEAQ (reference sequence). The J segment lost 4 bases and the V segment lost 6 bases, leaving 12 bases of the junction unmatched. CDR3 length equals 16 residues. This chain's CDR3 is CASRAPPGQGTYEQYF. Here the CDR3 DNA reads TGTGCCAGCAGGGCACCACCGGGACAGGGGACTTACGAGCAGTACTTC.